This paragraph reports one T cell receptor (beta chain). A junction boundary mismatches the germline segment, possibly from a read error. The CDR3 is 15 amino acids. The germline V gene has CDR1 MNHEY and CDR2 SMNVEV (reference sequence). These data come from a study of blood T cell repertoires in COVID-19. Overall study context: Acute and convalescent COVID-19 samples came from the United States, Italy and Spain. The analysed material was cDNA or gDNA that came from T cells, B-cell-depleted T cells, or PBMCs.

Per the original methods: Amplification of reference gene primers provided the estimated nucleated cell counts. Data came from immunoSEQ multiplex PCR; TCRdb stores just in-frame clones and leaves some out. That table furnishes V, J and clone size, whereas the DNA furnished D and trimming. The sample shows tens of thousands of clones, 75% to 85% of them seen only once. V is TRBV27 and J is TRBJ2-7, with D perhaps TRBD1 (6 bases). This receptor was obtained from a woman older than 75 with active or convalescent COVID-19. Sequencing used peripheral blood. The CDR3 spells CASRPMGLNHWGLTF. CDR3 nucleotide sequence: TGTGCCAGCAGACCTATGGGGCTAAATCACTGGGGGCTTACCTTC.